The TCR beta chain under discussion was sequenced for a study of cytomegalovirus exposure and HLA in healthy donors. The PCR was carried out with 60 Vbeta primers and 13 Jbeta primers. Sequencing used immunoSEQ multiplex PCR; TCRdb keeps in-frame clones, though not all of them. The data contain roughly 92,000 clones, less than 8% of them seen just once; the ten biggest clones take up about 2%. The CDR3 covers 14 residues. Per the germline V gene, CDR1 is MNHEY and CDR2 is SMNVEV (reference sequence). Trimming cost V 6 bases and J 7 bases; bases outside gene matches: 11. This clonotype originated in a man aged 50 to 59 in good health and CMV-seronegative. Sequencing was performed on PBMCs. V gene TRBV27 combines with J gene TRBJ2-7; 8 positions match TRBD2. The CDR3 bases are TGTGCCAGCAGGACCATTAAGCGGGGGTGGGAGCAGTACTTC. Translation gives CASRTIKRGWEQYF.